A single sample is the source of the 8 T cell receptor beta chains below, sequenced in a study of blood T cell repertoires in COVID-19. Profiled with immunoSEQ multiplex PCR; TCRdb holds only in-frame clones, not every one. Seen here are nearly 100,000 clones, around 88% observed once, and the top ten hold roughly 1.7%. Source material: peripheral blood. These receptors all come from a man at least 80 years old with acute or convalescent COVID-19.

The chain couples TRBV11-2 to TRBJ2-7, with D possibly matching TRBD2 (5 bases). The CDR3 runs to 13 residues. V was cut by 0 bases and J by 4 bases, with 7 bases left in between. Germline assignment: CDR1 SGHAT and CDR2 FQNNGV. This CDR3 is CASSLERRYEQYF. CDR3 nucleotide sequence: TGTGCCAGCAGCTTAGAGCGGAGGTACGAGCAGTACTTC.

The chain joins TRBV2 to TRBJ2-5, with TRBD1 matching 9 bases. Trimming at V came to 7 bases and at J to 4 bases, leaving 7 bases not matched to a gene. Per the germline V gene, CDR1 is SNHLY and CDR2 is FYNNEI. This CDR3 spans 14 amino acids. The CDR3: CASNDRGSIETQYF. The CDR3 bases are TGTGCCAGCAACGACAGGGGGTCGATAGAGACCCAGTACTTC.

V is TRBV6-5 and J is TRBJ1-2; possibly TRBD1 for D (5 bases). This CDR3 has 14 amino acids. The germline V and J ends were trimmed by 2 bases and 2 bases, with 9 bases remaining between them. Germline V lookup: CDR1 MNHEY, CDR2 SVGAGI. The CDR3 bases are TGTGCCAGCAGTTACAAAGCAGGGAACTATGGCTACACCTTC. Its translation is CASSYKAGNYGYTF.

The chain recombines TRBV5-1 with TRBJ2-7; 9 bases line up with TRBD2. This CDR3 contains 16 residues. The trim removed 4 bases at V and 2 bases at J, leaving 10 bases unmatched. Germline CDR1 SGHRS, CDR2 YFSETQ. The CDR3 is CASSVEVAGAPYEQYF. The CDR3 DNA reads TGCGCCAGCAGCGTCGAAGTAGCGGGGGCCCCCTACGAGCAGTACTTC.

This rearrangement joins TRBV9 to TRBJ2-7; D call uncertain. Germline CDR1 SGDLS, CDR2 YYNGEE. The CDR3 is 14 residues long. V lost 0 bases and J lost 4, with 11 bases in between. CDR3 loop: CASSVDAEIYEQYF. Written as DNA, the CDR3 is TGTGCCAGCAGCGTAGATGCGGAGATTTACGAGCAGTACTTC.

The CDR3 bases are TGTGCCAGCAGTTCAACTAAGTACAGGGGGCGTCCAGATACGCAGTATTTT. Its protein is CASSSTKYRGRPDTQYF. This chain uses TRBV27 with TRBJ2-3, with 9 bases identical to TRBD1. Per germline, CDR1 MNHEY and CDR2 SMNVEV (reference sequence). This CDR3 is 17 amino acids long. With V trimmed by 4 bases and J by 4 bases, 12 bases remained unmatched.

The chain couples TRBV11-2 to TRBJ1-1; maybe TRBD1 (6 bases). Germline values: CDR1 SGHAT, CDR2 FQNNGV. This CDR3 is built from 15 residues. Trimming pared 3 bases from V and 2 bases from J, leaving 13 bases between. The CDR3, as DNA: TGTGCCAGCAGCTTGGGAGCAGGGGTCAACACTGAAGCTTTCTTT. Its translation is CASSLGAGVNTEAFF.

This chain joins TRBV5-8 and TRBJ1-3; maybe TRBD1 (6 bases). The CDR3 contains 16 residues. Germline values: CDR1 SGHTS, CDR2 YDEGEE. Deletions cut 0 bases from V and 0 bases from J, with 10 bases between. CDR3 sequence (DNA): TGTGCCAGCAGCTTGGTGGGACACTTCTCTGGAAACACCATATATTTT. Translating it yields CASSLVGHFSGNTIYF.